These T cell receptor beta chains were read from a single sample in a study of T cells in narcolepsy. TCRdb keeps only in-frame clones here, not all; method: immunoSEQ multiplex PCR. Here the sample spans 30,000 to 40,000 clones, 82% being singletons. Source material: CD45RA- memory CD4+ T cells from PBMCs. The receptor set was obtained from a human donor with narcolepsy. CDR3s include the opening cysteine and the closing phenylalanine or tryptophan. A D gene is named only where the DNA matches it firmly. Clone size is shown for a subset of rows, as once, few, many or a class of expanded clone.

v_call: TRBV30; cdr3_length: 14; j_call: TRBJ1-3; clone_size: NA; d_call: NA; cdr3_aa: CAWPSGGSGNTIYF; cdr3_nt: TGTGCCTGGCCGTCGGGGGGCTCTGGAAACACCATATATTTT
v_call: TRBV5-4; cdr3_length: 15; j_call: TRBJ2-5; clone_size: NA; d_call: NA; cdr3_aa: CASSYGAGTEETQYF; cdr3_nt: TGTGCCAGCAGCTATGGCGCGGGAACCGAAGAGACCCAGTACTTC
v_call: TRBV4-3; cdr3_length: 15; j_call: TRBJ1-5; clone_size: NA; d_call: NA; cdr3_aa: CASSQDWGRLEPQHF; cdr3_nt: TGCGCCAGCAGCCAAGATTGGGGGCGCTTAGAGCCCCAGCATTTT
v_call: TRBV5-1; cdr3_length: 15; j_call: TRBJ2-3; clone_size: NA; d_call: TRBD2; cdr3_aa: CASSLLAEFTDTQYF; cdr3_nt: TGCGCCAGCAGCCTTCTAGCGGAGTTCACAGATACGCAGTATTTT
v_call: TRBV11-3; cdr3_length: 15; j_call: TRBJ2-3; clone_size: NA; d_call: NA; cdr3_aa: CASSLERLAVDTQYF; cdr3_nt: TGTGCCAGCAGCTTAGAAAGGCTAGCCGTGGATACGCAGTATTTT
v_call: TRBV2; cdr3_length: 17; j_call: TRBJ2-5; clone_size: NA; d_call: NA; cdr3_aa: CASNLRGQGPTQETQYF; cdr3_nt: TGTGCCAGCAACCTGCGCGGGCAGGGGCCAACTCAAGAGACCCAGTACTTC
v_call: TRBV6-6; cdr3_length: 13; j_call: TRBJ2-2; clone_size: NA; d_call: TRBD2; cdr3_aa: CASNREGTGELFF; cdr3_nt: TGTGCCAGCAATCGGGAGGGCACCGGGGAGCTGTTTTTT
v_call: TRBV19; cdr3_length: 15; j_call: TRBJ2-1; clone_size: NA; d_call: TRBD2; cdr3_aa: CASSSGLAGINEQFF; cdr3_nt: TGTGCCAGTAGTTCGGGACTAGCGGGAATAAATGAGCAGTTCTTC
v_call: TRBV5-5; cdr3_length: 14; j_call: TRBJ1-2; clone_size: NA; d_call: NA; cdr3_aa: CASSLRGAGGGYTF; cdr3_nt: TGTGCCAGCAGCTTGAGGGGGGCTGGTGGAGGCTACACCTTC
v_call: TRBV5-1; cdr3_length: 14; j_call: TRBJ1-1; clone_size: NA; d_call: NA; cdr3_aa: CASSFGEAGTEAFF; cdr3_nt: TGCGCCAGCAGCTTCGGGGAGGCTGGCACTGAAGCTTTCTTT
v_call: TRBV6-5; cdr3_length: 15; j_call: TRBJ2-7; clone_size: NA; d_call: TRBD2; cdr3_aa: CASSPSSGWSSEQYF; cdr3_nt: TGTGCCAGCAGCCCTTCTAGCGGGTGGAGTTCCGAGCAGTACTTC
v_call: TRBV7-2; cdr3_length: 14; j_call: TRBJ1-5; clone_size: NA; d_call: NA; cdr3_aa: CASRVDTSNQPQHF; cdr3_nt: TGTGCCAGCAGGGTCGACACTAGCAATCAGCCCCAGCATTTT
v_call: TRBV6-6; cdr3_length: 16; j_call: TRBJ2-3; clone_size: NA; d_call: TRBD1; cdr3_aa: CASTDGQGGSTYTQYF; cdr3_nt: TGTGCCAGCACTGACGGACAGGGGGGGAGCACATATACGCAGTATTTT
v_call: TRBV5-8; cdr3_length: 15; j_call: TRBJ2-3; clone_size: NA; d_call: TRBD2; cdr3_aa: CASSLMLAGADTQYF; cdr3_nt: TGTGCCAGCAGCTTGATGTTAGCGGGGGCAGATACGCAGTATTTT
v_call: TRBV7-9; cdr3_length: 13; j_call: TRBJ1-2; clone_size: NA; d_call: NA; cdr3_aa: CASRLDGEYGYTF; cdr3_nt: TGTGCCAGCCGCCTTGATGGGGAATATGGCTACACCTTC
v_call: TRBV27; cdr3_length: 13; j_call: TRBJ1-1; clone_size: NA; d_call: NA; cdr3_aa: CASSWTENTEAFF; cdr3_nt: TGTGCCAGCAGTTGGACAGAGAACACTGAAGCTTTCTTT
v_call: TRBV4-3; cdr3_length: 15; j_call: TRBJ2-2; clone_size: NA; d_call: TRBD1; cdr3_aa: CASSQDHRGDGELFF; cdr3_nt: TGCGCCAGCAGCCAAGATCACAGGGGAGACGGGGAGCTGTTTTTT
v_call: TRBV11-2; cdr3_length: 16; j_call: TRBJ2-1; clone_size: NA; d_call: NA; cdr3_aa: CASSLPFGAWSGEQFF; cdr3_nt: TGTGCCAGCAGCTTACCGTTCGGGGCCTGGTCGGGTGAGCAGTTCTTC
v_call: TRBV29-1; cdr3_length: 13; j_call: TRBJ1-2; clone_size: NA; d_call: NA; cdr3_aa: CSVEVGGRKGDTF; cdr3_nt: TGCAGCGTTGAAGTCGGGGGACGGAAGGGCGACACCTTC
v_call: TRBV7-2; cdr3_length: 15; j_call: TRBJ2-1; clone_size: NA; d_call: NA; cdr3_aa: CASSPYRGNYNEQFF; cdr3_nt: TGTGCCAGCAGCCCTTACCGGGGCAACTACAATGAGCAGTTCTTC
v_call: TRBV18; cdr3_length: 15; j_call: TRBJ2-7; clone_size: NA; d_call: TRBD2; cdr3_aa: CASSISGGGSYEQYF; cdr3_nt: TGTGCCAGCTCAATATCGGGAGGGGGCTCCTACGAGCAGTACTTC
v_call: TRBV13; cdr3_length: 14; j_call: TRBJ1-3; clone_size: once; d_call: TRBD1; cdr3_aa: CASSFDRVENTIYF; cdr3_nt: TGTGCCAGCAGCTTCGACAGGGTCGAAAACACCATATATTTT
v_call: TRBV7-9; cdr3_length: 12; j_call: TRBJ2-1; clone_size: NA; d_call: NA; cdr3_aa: CASDERFNEQFF; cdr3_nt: TGTGCCAGCGACGAGCGGTTCAATGAGCAGTTCTTC
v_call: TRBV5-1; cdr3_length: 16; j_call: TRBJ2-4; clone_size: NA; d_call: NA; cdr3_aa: CASSLGAGGPGNIQYF; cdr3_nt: TGCGCCAGCAGCTTGGGGGCCGGGGGCCCGGGGAACATTCAGTACTTC
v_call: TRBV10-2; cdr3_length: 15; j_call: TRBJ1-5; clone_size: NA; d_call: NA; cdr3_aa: CASSSDGGRNQPQHF; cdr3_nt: TGCGCCAGCAGTAGTGACGGGGGGAGGAATCAGCCCCAGCATTTT